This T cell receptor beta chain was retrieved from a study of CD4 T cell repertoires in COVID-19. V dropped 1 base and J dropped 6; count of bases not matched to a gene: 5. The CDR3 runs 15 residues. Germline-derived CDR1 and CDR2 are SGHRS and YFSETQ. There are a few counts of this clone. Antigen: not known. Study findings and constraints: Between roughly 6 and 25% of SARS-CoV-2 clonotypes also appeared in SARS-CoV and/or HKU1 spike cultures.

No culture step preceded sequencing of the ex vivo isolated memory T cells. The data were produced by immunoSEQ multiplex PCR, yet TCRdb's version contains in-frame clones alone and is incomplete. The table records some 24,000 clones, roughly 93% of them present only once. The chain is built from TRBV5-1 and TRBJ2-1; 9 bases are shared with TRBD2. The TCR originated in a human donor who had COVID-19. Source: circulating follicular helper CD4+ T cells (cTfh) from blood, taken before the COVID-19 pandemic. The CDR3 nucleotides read TGCGCCAGCAGCTTGAGACTAGCGGTGGGCAATGAGCAGTTCTTC. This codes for CASSLRLAVGNEQFF. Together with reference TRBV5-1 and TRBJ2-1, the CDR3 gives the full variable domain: KAGVTQTPRYLIKTRGQQVTLSCSPISGHRSVSWYQQTPGQGLQFLFEYFSETQRNKGNFPGRFSGRQFSNSRSEMNVSTLELGDSALYLCASSLRLAVGNEQFFGPGTRLTVL.